The 24 T cell receptor beta chains given below trace back to one sample, sequenced in a study of metastatic and nonmetastatic thyroid tumors. TCRdb reassembled clones from the PCR reads with MiXCR. The data show 30,000 to 45,000 clones, with under 25% seen just once and 15% to 17% held by the top ten. Thyroid surgery took place with no prior treatment in any patient. Sequenced material: blood. The receptors originated from a female donor with papillary thyroid cancer or a benign thyroid nodule (not recorded which). Some clones in this sample may be carry-over from other donors' samples.

At least ten counts were recorded for this clone. The chain employs TRBV20-1 and TRBJ2-4, with 7 bases aligning to TRBD2. This CDR3 is 17 amino acids long. V dropped 5 bases and J dropped 7; count of bases not matched to a gene: 20. Germline values: CDR1 DFQATT, CDR2 SNEGSKA (reference sequence). CDR3 DNA: TGCAGTGCTCCCGACCCTGGGGGGGACCGTGGAGGGAACATTCAGTACTTC. Its protein product is CSAPDPGGDRGGNIQYF.

About this clone: Because the CDR3 is missing its conserved closing phenylalanine or tryptophan, this is likely a read error. The chain links TRBV20-1 to TRBJ2-7; 9 bases match TRBD2. The J segment lost 6 bases and the V segment lost 3 bases, leaving 6 bases of the junction unmatched. The CDR3 loop spans 13 amino acids. CDR1 DFQATT and CDR2 SNEGSKA come from the germline V gene (reference sequence). This chain's CDR3 is CSASRREGAEQYL. Here the CDR3 DNA reads TGCAGTGCTAGCAGGCGGGAGGGTGCCGAGCAGTACCTC.

This clone was counted between two and nine times. J is TRBJ2-7 and V is TRBV12-3 or TRBV12-4; the match to TRBD2 covers 9 bases. CDR3 length equals 15 residues. V trimming: 5 bases; J trimming: 1 base; junction bases outside the gene matches: 6. The DNA of the CDR3 is TGTGCCAGCAGTCAGGGGACTAGCCGATCCTACGAGCAGTACTTC. This translates into CASSQGTSRSYEQYF.

The table lists this clone with many counts. The V gene is TRBV12-3 or TRBV12-4, the J gene TRBJ2-1, with 7 bases fitting TRBD1. The J segment lost 10 bases and the V segment lost 6 bases, leaving 3 bases of the junction unmatched. The CDR3 totals 11 residues. The CDR3 DNA reads as TGTGCCAGCAGAAACAGGGGCGAGCAGTTCTTC. Its protein product is CASRNRGEQFF.

This clone has ten or more counts. V gene TRBV7-3 combines with J gene TRBJ2-7; 8 bases map to TRBD2. The length of the CDR3 is 13 residues. The germline CDR1 and CDR2 sequences are SGHTA and FQGTGA. Trimming took 5 bases from V and 4 from J; bases not matched to a gene: 4. The DNA for the CDR3 is TGTGCCAGCAGCGTGACTAGCGATTACGAGCAGTACTTC. It specifies CASSVTSDYEQYF.

Note on this clone: At one of its ends the junction is not consistent with the germline gene, which may arise from a read error. This sequence joins TRBV20-1 and TRBJ1-1; D is uncertain. This CDR3 comprises 12 residues. CDR1 is DFQATT and CDR2 is SNEGSKA in the germline V gene (reference sequence). Written as DNA, the CDR3 is TGCAGTGCTACACCCAGTGTCACTGAATCTTTCTTT. The encoded protein is CSATPSVTESFF.

This clone was seen at least ten times. This chain links TRBV20-1 with TRBJ2-3, with unresolved D. This CDR3 has 14 amino acids. The V and J ends lost 3 bases and 1 base respectively, with 11 bases between them. CDR1 DFQATT and CDR2 SNEGSKA come from the germline V gene (reference sequence). The CDR3 DNA follows: TGCAGTGCTAGTAGTGGTGGGGGCACAGATACGCAGTATTTT. Its translation is CSASSGGGTDTQYF.

This clone was detected a few times. The chain recombines TRBV11-2 with TRBJ2-1, with TRBD2 matching 12 bases. CDR1 SGHAT and CDR2 FQNNGV come from the germline V gene. The CDR3 length is 16 residues. V lost 1 base to trimming and J lost 8 bases; unmatched junction nucleotides: 6. The CDR3 region has the DNA TGTGCCAGCAGCTTAGGTGTGGCTAGCGGGAGGGATGAGCAGTTCTTC. Its protein is CASSLGVASGRDEQFF.

In this sample, this clone turned up many times. Distinct nucleotide sequences in the sample also encode this CDR3. V and J are TRBV5-1 and TRBJ2-7, with 11 nucleotides matching TRBD1. Germline V gene sequence: CDR1 SGHRS, CDR2 YFSETQ. With V trimmed by 6 bases and J by 6 bases, 11 bases remained unmatched. The CDR3 has 15 residues. The CDR3 here is CASKLTGTGGGEQYF. The DNA of the CDR3 is TGCGCCAGCAAATTAACCGGGACAGGGGGGGGCGAGCAGTACTTC.

This clone was seen many times. V gene TRBV7-3 combines with J gene TRBJ2-1, with D unresolved. Germline V gene sequence: CDR1 SGHTA, CDR2 FQGTGA. The V gene lost 5 bases and the J gene lost 10 bases, with 9 bases spanning the gap. This CDR3 is 11 amino acids long. CDR3 sequence reads: CASSLGPEQFF. CDR3 coding DNA: TGTGCCAGCAGCCTTGGGCCCGAGCAGTTCTTC.

The J gene is TRBJ1-5, the V gene TRBV6-1; D not certain. Germline V gene data show CDR1 as MNHNS and CDR2 as SASEGT. The CDR3 length is 17 residues. The V end was cut by 6 bases, the J end by 0 bases, with 18 bases between. The CDR3 DNA reads TGTGCCAGCAGCTTCTCCTCGTGGCAGGCTAGCAATCAGCCCCAGCATTTT. It codes for CASSFSSWQASNQPQHF.

This clone was counted many times. The rearrangement joins TRBV7-2 to TRBJ1-5, with D possibly being TRBD1 (6 bases). Germline assignment: CDR1 SGHTA and CDR2 FQGNSA. Trimming shortened V by 4 bases and J by 3 bases, and 13 bases separated the two germline ends. CDR3 length: 15 amino acids. For the CDR3, the DNA is TGTGCCAGCAGCTCGCAGGGGTGGGTCAATCAGCCCCAGCATTTT. Translated, it gives CASSSQGWVNQPQHF.

This clone was picked up many times. V and J are TRBV12-3 or TRBV12-4 and TRBJ2-5, with D hard to call. This CDR3 spans 12 amino acids. Trimming removed 3 bases at V and 5 bases at J, with 7 bases between. CDR3 in amino acids: CASSFFGETQYF. CDR3 DNA sequence: TGTGCCAGCAGTTTTTTCGGTGAGACCCAGTACTTC.

This clone was observed many times. J is TRBJ2-1 and V is TRBV6-2 or TRBV6-3; D is unclear. V lost 2 bases and J 12 bases, leaving 14 bases between the germline ends. Germline assignment: CDR1 MNHEY and CDR2 SVGEGT. The CDR3 length is 13 residues. The CDR3 reads CASSYPDPHWQFF. The CDR3 DNA sequence: TGTGCCAGCAGTTACCCCGACCCACATTGGCAGTTCTTC.

This clone was counted many times. The chain links TRBV12-3 or TRBV12-4 to TRBJ2-2; D remains unclear. Trimming removed 1 base from V and 2 bases from J, with 5 bases in between. This CDR3 contains 14 residues. CDR3 in DNA: TGTGCCAGCAGTTTAGTTCCCAACACCGGGGAGCTGTTTTTT. As protein: CASSLVPNTGELFF.

This clone was picked up a small number of times. The chain employs TRBV6-6 and TRBJ1-3; 7 bases match TRBD1. The CDR3 consists of 18 residues. V lost 9 bases and J lost 0; bases outside the gene matches: 17. Germline-derived CDR1 and CDR2 are MNHNY and SVGAGI (reference sequence). The CDR3 DNA reads as TGTGCCAGTTTTTCCGGGACAGTCACTTATAGCTCTGGAAACACCATATATTTT. Its protein product is CASFSGTVTYSSGNTIYF.

Regarding this clone: This could be a read error, since a much larger clone is one nucleotide away. The chain employs TRBV11-2 and TRBJ2-5, with TRBD2 as a possible D gene (5 bases). The CDR3 is made up of 12 amino acids. Germline V gene data show CDR1 as SGHAT and CDR2 as FQNNGV. This chain's CDR3 is CASSPTGETHYF. The DNA for the CDR3 is TGTGCCAGCAGCCCAACCGGGGAGACCCATTACTTC. Full variable domain (remainder filled in from reference TRBV11-2 and TRBJ2-5): EAGVAQSPRYKIIEKRQSVAFWCNPISGHATLYWYQQILGQGPKLLIQFQNNGVVDDSQLPKDRFSAERLKGVDSTLKIQPAKLEDSAVYLCASSPTGETHYFGPGTRLLVL.

A few counts support this clone. Other nucleotide sequences in the sample specify the same CDR3. V gene TRBV28 combines with J gene TRBJ2-2, with D possibly called TRBD1 or TRBD2 (5 bases each). The CDR3 is 16 amino acids. The V end lost 3 bases, the J end lost 5 bases, and 16 bases lay between the germline ends. Germline values: CDR1 MDHEN, CDR2 SYDVKM. The CDR3 protein is CASSLWAVGGTGELFF. The DNA for the CDR3 is TGTGCCAGCAGTTTGTGGGCGGTTGGGGGTACCGGGGAGCTGTTTTTT.

Sample share makes this clone medium-sized (0.01 to 0.1%). The chain combines TRBV24-1 with TRBJ2-1; 7 positions agree with TRBD2. This CDR3 region has 14 residues. V gave up 11 bases and J gave up 5 bases; unmatched junction bases: 11. Germline V lookup: CDR1 KGHDR, CDR2 SFDVKD. CDR3 protein: CAIRGGSKDNEQFF. The CDR3 DNA reads as TGTGCCATCAGAGGCGGGAGTAAGGACAATGAGCAGTTCTTC.

The chain recombines TRBV19 with TRBJ1-3, with D perhaps matching TRBD1 (5 bases). This CDR3 spans 14 amino acids. CDR1 and CDR2 from the germline V gene are LNHDA and SQIVND (reference sequence). Trimming stripped 4 bases from V and 5 bases from J, with 12 bases between. CDR3: CASSTRDGRNTIYF. CDR3 sequence (DNA): TGTGCCAGTAGTACTCGGGACGGACGAAACACCATATATTTT. Filled out from reference TRBV19 and TRBJ1-3, the complete variable domain reads DGGITQSPKYLFRKEGQNVTLSCEQNLNHDAMYWYRQDPGQGLRLIYYSQIVNDFQKGDIAEGYSVSREKKESFPLTVTSAQKNPTAFYLCASSTRDGRNTIYFGEGSWLTVV.

This clone came up many times. The chain recombines TRBV10-2 with TRBJ2-7; D call uncertain. With 3 bases removed from V and 6 bases from J, the gap between germline ends came to 15 bases. There are 14 residues in the CDR3. Germline CDR1 is WSHSY and CDR2 is SAAADI. CDR3 coding DNA: TGCGCCAGCAGTGAAATATGGGCCCGTTCCGAGCAGTACTTC. This sequence encodes CASSEIWARSEQYF.

The chain is built from TRBV13 and TRBJ1-6, with D possibly being TRBD1 (6 bases). The CDR3 covers 14 residues. The V gene's germline CDR1 is PRHDT and CDR2 FYEKMQ (reference sequence). V was shortened by 11 bases and J by 8 bases, with 19 bases between the two germline ends. The CDR3 DNA sequence: TGTGCCTGCCGGGGGCAGTTGAGTGATTCACCCCTCCACTTT. Protein product: CACRGQLSDSPLHF.

This clone was found many times. V and J are TRBV5-5 and TRBJ2-7; D is unresolved. Trimming stripped 0 bases from V and 4 bases from J, with 14 bases between. The CDR3 sequence is 15 residues long. Germline CDR1 reads SGHKS; CDR2 reads YYEKEE (reference sequence). The CDR3, as DNA: TGTGCCAGCAGCTTGGGTACAGAGACGATGTACGAGCAGTACTTC. This codes for CASSLGTETMYEQYF. Using reference TRBV5-5 and TRBJ2-7 for the parts outside the CDR3, the full variable domain is DAGVTQSPTHLIKTRGQQVTLRCSPISGHKSVSWYQQVLGQGPQFIFQYYEKEERGRGNFPDRFSARQFPNYSSELNVNALLLGDSALYLCASSLGTETMYEQYFGPGTRLTVT.

The sample holds many counts of this clone. The J gene is TRBJ2-7, the V gene TRBV7-9, with D maybe TRBD1 (5 bases). The CDR3 runs 13 residues. Deletions cut 1 base from V and 3 bases from J, with 7 bases between. CDR1 is SEHNR, CDR2 FQNEAQ, per germline (reference sequence). CDR3 nucleotides: TGTGCCAGCAGCTTAGGGACACTCTACGAGCAGTACTTC. It translates to CASSLGTLYEQYF.